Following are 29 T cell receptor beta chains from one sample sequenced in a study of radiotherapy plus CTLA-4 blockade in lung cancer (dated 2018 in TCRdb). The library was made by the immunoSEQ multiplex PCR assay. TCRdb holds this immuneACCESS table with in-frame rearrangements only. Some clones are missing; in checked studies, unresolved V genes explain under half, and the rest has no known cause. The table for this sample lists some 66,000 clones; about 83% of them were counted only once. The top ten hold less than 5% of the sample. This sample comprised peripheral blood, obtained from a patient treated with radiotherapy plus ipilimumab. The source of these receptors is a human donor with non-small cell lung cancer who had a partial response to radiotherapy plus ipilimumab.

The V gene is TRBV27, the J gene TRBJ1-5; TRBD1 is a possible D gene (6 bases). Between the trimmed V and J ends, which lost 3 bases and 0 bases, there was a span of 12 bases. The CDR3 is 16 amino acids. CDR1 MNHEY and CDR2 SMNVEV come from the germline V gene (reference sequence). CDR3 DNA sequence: TGTGCCAGCAGTTTGGGAGGGGGGTATAGCAATCAGCCCCAGCATTTT. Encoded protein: CASSLGGGYSNQPQHF.

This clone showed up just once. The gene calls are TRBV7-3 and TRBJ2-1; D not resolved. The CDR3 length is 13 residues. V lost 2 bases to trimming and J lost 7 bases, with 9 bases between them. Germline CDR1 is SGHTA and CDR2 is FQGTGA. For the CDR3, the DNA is TGTGCCAGCAGCTTACAGCAGAGGAATGAGCAGTTCTTC. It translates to CASSLQQRNEQFF.

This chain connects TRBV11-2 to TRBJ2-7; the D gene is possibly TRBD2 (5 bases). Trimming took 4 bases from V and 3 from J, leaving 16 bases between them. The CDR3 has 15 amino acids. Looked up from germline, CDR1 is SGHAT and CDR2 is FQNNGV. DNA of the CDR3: TGTGCCAGCAGCTGGAGTACCGGGAATAACTACGAGCAGTACTTC. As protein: CASSWSTGNNYEQYF.

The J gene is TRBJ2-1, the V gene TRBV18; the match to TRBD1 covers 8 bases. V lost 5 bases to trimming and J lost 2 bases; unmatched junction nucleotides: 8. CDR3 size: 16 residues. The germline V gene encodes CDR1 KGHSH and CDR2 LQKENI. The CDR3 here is CASSTGTGVPYNEQFF. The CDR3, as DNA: TGTGCCAGCTCAACCGGGACAGGAGTTCCCTACAATGAGCAGTTCTTC. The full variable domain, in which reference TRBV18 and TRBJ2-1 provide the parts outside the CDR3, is NAGVMQNPRHLVRRRGQEARLRCSPMKGHSHVYWYRQLPEEGLKFMVYLQKENIIDESGMPKERFSAEFPKEGPSILRIQQVVRGDSAAYFCASSTGTGVPYNEQFFGPGTRLTVL.

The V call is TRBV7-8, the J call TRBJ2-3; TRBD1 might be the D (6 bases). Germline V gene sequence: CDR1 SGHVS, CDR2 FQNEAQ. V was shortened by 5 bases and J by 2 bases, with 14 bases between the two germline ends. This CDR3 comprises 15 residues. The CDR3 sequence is CASSTGTTNTDTQYF. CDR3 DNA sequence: TGTGCCAGCAGCACAGGGACAACGAACACAGATACGCAGTATTTT.

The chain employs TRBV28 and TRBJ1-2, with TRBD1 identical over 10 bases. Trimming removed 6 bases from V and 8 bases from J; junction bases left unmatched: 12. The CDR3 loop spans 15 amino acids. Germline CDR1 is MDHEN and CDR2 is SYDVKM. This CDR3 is CASSSPSGTGEGYTF. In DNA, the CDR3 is TGTGCCAGCAGCTCTCCGTCCGGGACAGGGGAAGGCTACACCTTC.

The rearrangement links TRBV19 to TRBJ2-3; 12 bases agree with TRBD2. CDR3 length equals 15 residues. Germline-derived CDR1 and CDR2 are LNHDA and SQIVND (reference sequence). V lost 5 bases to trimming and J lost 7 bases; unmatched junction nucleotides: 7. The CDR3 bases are TGTGCCAGTAGTGCGACTAGCGGGAGTGCAAATACGCAGTATTTT. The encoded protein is CASSATSGSANTQYF.

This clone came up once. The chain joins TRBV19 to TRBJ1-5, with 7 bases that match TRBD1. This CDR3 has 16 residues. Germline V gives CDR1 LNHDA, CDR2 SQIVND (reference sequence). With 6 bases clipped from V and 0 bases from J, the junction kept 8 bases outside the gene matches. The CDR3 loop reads CASRRDSSYSNQPQHF. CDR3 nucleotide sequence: TGTGCCAGTAGGAGGGACAGTTCCTATAGCAATCAGCCCCAGCATTTT.

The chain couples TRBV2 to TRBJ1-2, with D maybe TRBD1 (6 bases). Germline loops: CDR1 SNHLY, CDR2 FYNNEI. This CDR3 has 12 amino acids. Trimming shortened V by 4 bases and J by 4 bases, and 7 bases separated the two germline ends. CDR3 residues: CASSVGGYGYTF. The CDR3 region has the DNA TGTGCCAGCAGTGTAGGGGGCTATGGCTACACCTTC.

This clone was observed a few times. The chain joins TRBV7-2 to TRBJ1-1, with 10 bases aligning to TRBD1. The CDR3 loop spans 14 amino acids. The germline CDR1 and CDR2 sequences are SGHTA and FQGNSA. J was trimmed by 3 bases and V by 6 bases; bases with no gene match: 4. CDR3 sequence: CASRTGGSDTEAFF. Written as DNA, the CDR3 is TGTGCCAGCAGGACAGGGGGCTCCGACACTGAAGCTTTCTTT.

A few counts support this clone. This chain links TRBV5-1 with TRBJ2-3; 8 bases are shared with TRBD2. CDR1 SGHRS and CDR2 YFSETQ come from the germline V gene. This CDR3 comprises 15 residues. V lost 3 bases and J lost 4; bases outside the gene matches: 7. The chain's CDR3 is CASSSLEREPDTQYF. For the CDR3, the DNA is TGCGCCAGCAGCTCCCTCGAGCGGGAGCCAGATACGCAGTATTTT.

Here the CDR3 reads CASSAGGMNTEAFF. The CDR3 DNA follows: TGTGCCAGCTCGGCAGGGGGGATGAACACTGAAGCTTTCTTT. The V gene is TRBV18, the J gene TRBJ1-1, with TRBD1 matching 7 bases. The V gene end was trimmed by 6 bases and the J gene end by 0 bases; junction bases not matched to a gene: 4. The CDR3 extends over 14 amino acids. From germline, CDR1 is KGHSH and CDR2 LQKENI.

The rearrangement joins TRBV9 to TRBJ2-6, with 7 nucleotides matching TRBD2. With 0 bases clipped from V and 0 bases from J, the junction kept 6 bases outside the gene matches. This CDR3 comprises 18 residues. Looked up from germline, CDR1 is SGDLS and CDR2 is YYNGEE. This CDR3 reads CASSVARGLPSGANVLTF. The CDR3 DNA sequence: TGTGCCAGCAGCGTAGCAAGGGGACTACCCTCTGGGGCCAACGTCCTGACTTTC.

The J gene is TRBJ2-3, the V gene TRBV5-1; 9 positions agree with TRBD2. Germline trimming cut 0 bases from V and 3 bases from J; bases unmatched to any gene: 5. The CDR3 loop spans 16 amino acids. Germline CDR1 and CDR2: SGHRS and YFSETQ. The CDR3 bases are TGCGCCAGCAGCTTGGACCCGCGGGAGGGGACAGATACGCAGTATTTT. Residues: CASSLDPREGTDTQYF. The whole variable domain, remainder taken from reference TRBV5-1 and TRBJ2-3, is KAGVTQTPRYLIKTRGQQVTLSCSPISGHRSVSWYQQTPGQGLQFLFEYFSETQRNKGNFPGRFSGRQFSNSRSEMNVSTLELGDSALYLCASSLDPREGTDTQYFGPGTRLTVL.

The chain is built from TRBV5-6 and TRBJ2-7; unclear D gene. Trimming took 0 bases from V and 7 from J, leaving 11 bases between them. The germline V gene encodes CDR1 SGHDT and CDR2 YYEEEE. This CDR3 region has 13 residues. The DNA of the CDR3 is TGTGCCAGCAGCTTGGGGGTTATCGGGGAGCAGTACTTC. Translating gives CASSLGVIGEQYF.

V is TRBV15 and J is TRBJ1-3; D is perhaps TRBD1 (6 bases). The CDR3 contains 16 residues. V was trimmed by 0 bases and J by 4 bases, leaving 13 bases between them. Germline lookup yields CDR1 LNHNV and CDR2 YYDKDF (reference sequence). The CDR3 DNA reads TGTGCCACCAGCAGAGATACCGGGACAAAGGGAAACACCATATATTTT. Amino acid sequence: CATSRDTGTKGNTIYF.

The CDR3 sequence: CASTSRGGTQYF. The CDR3 region has the DNA TGTGCCAGCACCTCGAGGGGGGGTACGCAGTATTTT. This chain connects TRBV6-1 to TRBJ2-3, with D possibly being TRBD2 (7 bases). This CDR3 contains 12 residues. The germline gives CDR1 MNHNS, CDR2 SASEGT. Trimming cost V 7 bases and J 8 bases, with 13 bases left between them.

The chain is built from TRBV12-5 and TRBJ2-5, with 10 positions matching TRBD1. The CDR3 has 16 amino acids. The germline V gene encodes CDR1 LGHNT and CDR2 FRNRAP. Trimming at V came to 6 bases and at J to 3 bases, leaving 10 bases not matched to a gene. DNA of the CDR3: TGTGCTAGTGGGACTCGCCCGGGACAGGGGAAAGAGACCCAGTACTTC. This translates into CASGTRPGQGKETQYF.

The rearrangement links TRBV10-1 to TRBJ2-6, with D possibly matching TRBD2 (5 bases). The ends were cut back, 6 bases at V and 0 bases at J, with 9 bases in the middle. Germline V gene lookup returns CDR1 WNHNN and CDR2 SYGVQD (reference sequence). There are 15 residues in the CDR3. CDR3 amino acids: CASSPAGSGANVLTF. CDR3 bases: TGCGCCAGCAGCCCCGCGGGCTCTGGGGCCAACGTCCTGACTTTC.

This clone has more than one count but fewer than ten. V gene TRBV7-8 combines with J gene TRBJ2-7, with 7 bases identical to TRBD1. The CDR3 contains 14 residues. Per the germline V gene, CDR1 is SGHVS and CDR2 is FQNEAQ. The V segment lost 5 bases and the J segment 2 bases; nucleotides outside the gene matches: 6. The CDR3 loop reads CASSATGQAYEQYF. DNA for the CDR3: TGTGCCAGCAGCGCCACTGGACAGGCCTACGAGCAGTACTTC.

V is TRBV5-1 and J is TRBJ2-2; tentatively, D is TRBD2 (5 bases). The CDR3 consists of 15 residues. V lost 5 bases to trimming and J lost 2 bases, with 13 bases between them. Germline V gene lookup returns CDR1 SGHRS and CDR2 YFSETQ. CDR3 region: CASRPPGVNTGELFF. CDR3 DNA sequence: TGCGCCAGCAGGCCCCCCGGGGTTAACACCGGGGAGCTGTTTTTT.

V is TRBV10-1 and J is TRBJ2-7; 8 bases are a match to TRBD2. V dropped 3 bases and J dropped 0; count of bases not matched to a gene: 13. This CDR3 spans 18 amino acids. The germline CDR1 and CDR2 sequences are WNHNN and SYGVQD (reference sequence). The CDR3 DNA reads TGCGCCAGCAGTGACGTTCGGGTCGGGAGGGCGAGCTCCTACGAGCAGTACTTC. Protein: CASSDVRVGRASSYEQYF.

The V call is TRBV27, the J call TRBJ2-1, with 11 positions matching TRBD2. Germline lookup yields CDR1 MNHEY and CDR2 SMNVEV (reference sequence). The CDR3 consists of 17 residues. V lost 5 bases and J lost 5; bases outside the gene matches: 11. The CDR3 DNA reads TGTGCCAGCAGTACCAAACCTCCGGGACTAGCGGACAATGAGCAGTTCTTC. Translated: CASSTKPPGLADNEQFF.

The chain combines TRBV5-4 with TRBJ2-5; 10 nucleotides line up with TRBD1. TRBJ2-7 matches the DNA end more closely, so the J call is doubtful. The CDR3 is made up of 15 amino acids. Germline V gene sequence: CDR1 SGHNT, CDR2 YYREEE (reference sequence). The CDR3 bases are TGTGCCAGCAGCTCACCCGGGACAGGGGCGTACGAGCAGTACTTC. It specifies CASSSPGTGAYEQYF.

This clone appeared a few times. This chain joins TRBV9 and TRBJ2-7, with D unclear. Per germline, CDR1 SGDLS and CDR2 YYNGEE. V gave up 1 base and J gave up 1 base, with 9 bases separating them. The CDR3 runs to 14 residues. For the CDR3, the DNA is TGTGCCAGCAGCGTATCTAGTGAATCCTACGAGCAGTACTTC. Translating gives CASSVSSESYEQYF.

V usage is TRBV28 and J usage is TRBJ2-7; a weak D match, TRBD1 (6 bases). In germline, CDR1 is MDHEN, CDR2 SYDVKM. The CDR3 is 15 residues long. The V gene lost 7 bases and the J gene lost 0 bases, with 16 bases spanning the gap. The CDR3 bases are TGTGCCAGCACTACACCGGGACACCTCTCCTACGAGCAGTACTTC. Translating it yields CASTTPGHLSYEQYF.

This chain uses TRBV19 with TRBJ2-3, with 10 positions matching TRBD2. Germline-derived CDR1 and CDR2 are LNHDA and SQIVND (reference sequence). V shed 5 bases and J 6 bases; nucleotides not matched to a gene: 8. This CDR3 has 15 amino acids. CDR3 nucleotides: TGTGCCAGTAGTTTTTGGCTAGCGGGAGCGGATACGCAGTATTTT. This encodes CASSFWLAGADTQYF.

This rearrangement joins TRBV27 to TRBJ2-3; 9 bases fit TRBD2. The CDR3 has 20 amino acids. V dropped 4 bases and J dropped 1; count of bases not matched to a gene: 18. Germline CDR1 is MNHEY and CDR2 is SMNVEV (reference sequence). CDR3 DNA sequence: TGTGCCAGCAGTTCCGCTGCTTTTAGCGGGAGAAGAAATGGCACAGATACGCAGTATTTT. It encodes CASSSAAFSGRRNGTDTQYF.

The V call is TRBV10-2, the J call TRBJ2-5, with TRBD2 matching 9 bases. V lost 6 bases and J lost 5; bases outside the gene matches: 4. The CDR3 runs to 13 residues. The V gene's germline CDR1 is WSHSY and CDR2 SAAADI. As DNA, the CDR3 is TGCGCCAGCAGCACTAGCGGGTGGGAGACCCAGTACTTC. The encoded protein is CASSTSGWETQYF.